One and the same sample provided the 27 T cell receptor beta chains below, sequenced in a study of Ad26.COV2.S vaccination and SARS-CoV-2 variants. TCRdb keeps only in-frame clones here, not all; method: immunoSEQ multiplex PCR. The table has about 320,000 clones, more than 70% seen once; the top ten hold under 2%. The treatment is: approximately 18 received Ad26.COV2.S at low or high dose, single or two shots; roughly five received placebo; per-sample allocation not given. Samples were taken on day 63 after the first vaccine or placebo injection. Sequences were derived from peripheral blood, sampled in a trial of Ad26.COV2.S vaccine versus placebo. The receptors come from a person between 18 and 65 years old who received the Ad26.COV2.S COVID-19 vaccine or a placebo.

The chain employs TRBV5-4 and TRBJ2-1, with a possible D match to TRBD2 (5 bases). The CDR3 runs to 15 residues. V was shortened by 1 base and J by 5 bases, with 13 bases between the two germline ends. Germline loops: CDR1 SGHNT, CDR2 YYREEE (reference sequence). CDR3 amino acids: CASSLRSGVNNEQFF. CDR3 DNA: TGTGCCAGCAGCTTGAGGTCCGGGGTCAACAATGAGCAGTTCTTC.

This clone showed up just once. The chain recombines TRBV18 with TRBJ2-7; the D is unclear. Deletions cut 2 bases from V and 3 bases from J, with 5 bases between. The CDR3 has 12 amino acids. Germline CDR1 reads KGHSH; CDR2 reads LQKENI. CDR3 DNA sequence: TGTGCCAGCTCACCAAGCTACTACGAGCAGTACTTC. Translation: CASSPSYYEQYF.

The rearrangement links TRBV7-2 to TRBJ2-3, with D uncertain. The V end lost 4 bases, the J end lost 3 bases, and 8 bases lay between the germline ends. The germline V gene has CDR1 SGHTA and CDR2 FQGNSA. The CDR3 runs 13 residues. CDR3 sequence: CASSSTRTDTQYF. CDR3 nucleotide sequence: TGTGCCAGCAGCTCCACCCGAACAGATACGCAGTATTTT.

The chain links TRBV4-3 to TRBJ1-3; maybe TRBD1 (5 bases). Trimming shortened V by 4 bases and J by 4 bases, and 8 bases separated the two germline ends. The CDR3 consists of 13 residues. Germline V gene data show CDR1 as LGHNA and CDR2 as YSLEER. The CDR3 sequence: CASSPGVGNTIYF. Written as DNA, the CDR3 is TGCGCCAGCAGCCCGGGGGTCGGAAACACCATATATTTT.

This chain joins TRBV9 and TRBJ1-3; perhaps TRBD1 as D (5 bases). V was shortened by 7 bases and J by 0 bases, with 11 bases between the two germline ends. CDR1 SGDLS and CDR2 YYNGEE come from the germline V gene. This CDR3 contains 14 residues. CDR3 DNA: TGTGCCAGCGGAGGGACCTACTCTGGAAACACCATATATTTT. This sequence encodes CASGGTYSGNTIYF. Variable domain in full (rest from reference TRBV9 and TRBJ1-3): DSGVTQTPKHLITATGQRVTLRCSPRSGDLSVYWYQQSLDQGLQFLIQYYNGEERAKGNILERFSAQQFPDLHSELNLSSLELGDSALYFCASGGTYSGNTIYFGEGSWLTVV.

This chain joins TRBV6-2 or TRBV6-3 and TRBJ1-6; TRBD1 aligns across 7 bases. The CDR3 covers 16 residues. From germline, CDR1 is MNHEY and CDR2 SVGEGT. V lost 5 bases to trimming and J lost 1 base; unmatched junction nucleotides: 5. The CDR3 reads CASSPNRGSYNSPLHF. The DNA for the CDR3 is TGTGCCAGCAGTCCGAACAGGGGATCCTATAATTCACCCCTCCACTTT.

The count of this clone is one. J is TRBJ1-2 and V is TRBV18; 7 bases line up with TRBD1. Per the germline V gene, CDR1 is KGHSH and CDR2 is LQKENI. CDR3 length: 17 amino acids. V dropped 4 bases and J dropped 0; count of bases not matched to a gene: 11. The CDR3 here is CASSRSSEGTANYGYTF. The CDR3, as DNA: TGTGCCAGCTCACGGAGTAGTGAGGGGACAGCTAACTATGGCTACACCTTC.

This clone appeared a few times. The rearrangement links TRBV3-1 (or the pseudogene TRBV3-2) to TRBJ1-2; D is undetermined. The CDR3 is made up of 14 amino acids. V was cut by 5 bases and J by 3 bases, with 13 bases left in between. The germline V gene encodes CDR1 LGHDT and CDR2 YNNKEL (reference sequence). CDR3: CASSDVKRDYGYTF. Written as DNA, the CDR3 is TGTGCCAGCAGCGACGTTAAGAGGGACTATGGCTACACCTTC.

The V gene is TRBV10-3, the J gene TRBJ2-7; 11 nucleotides agree with TRBD2. The J segment lost 6 bases and the V segment lost 3 bases, leaving 7 bases of the junction unmatched. From germline, CDR1 is ENHRY and CDR2 SYGVKD. CDR3 length: 15 residues. This CDR3 is CAISDLSGGAGEQYF. As DNA, the CDR3 is TGTGCCATCAGTGACCTTAGCGGGGGGGCCGGCGAGCAGTACTTC.

V usage is TRBV29-1 and J usage is TRBJ2-2; D remains ambiguous. Germline CDR1 is SQVTM and CDR2 is ANQGSEA. Trimming left V 4 bases short and J 0 bases short, with 9 bases between. This CDR3 spans 14 amino acids. CDR3 loop: CSVGSVANTGELFF. The CDR3 nucleotides are TGCAGCGTTGGTTCGGTCGCGAACACCGGGGAGCTGTTTTTT.

V and J are TRBV10-3 and TRBJ1-5, with D possibly TRBD1 on 6 matching bases. The V gene's germline CDR1 is ENHRY and CDR2 SYGVKD. V lost 1 base, J lost 8 bases, and 15 bases lay in between. CDR3 length: 15 amino acids. CDR3 nucleotides: TGTGCCATCAGTGAGTGGGGGGGGGCTTCGAAGCCCCAGCATTTT. Translated: CAISEWGGASKPQHF.

The chain carries TRBV14 and TRBJ1-1; D is possibly TRBD1 (6 bases). V shed 4 bases and J shed 2 bases, with 20 bases lying between them. CDR1 SGHDN and CDR2 FVKESK come from the germline V gene. This CDR3 has 17 residues. The CDR3, as DNA: TGTGCCAGCAGCCGCAGCCTAGGAGGACAGAAAAACACTGAAGCTTTCTTT. This sequence encodes CASSRSLGGQKNTEAFF.

The chain couples TRBV6-6 to TRBJ1-4; 9 positions match TRBD1. The CDR3 consists of 14 residues. Germline CDR1 MNHNY, CDR2 SVGAGI (reference sequence). J gave up 7 bases and V 7 bases, and 7 bases lay outside the gene matches. In DNA, the CDR3 is TGTGCCAGCACCCCGACAGGGGGAGGTGAAAAACTGTTTTTT. Translated: CASTPTGGGEKLFF.

About this clone: The same CDR3 arises from other DNA sequences in this sample as well. This chain links TRBV5-1 with TRBJ2-7; 8 bases line up with TRBD2. The CDR3 has 14 residues. CDR1 SGHRS and CDR2 YFSETQ come from the germline V gene. Trimming removed 1 base from V and 3 bases from J; junction bases left unmatched: 3. CDR3 in DNA: TGCGCCAGCAGCTTGTCGGGGGGGAACTACGAGCAGTACTTC. This codes for CASSLSGGNYEQYF.

This clone was counted a single time. Other DNA sequences in the sample encode the same CDR3. The CDR3 is CASSRGDTGELFF. The CDR3 DNA reads as TGTGCCAGCAGCCGTGGGGACACCGGGGAGCTGTTTTTT. The rearrangement links TRBV3-1 (or the pseudogene TRBV3-2) to TRBJ2-2; unclear D gene. V was trimmed by 4 bases and J by 3 bases, leaving 6 bases between them. Germline V CDR1 and CDR2: LGHDT, YNNKEL (reference sequence). The length of the CDR3 is 13 residues.

This chain joins TRBV7-2 and TRBJ2-5; tentatively, D is TRBD1 (5 bases). CDR1 is SGHTA and CDR2 is FQGNSA in the germline V gene. V lost 1 base, J lost 3 bases, and 9 bases lay in between. The CDR3 has 14 residues. CDR3 amino acids: CASSLETAEETQYF. CDR3 nucleotide sequence: TGTGCCAGCAGCTTAGAGACAGCCGAAGAGACCCAGTACTTC.

The chain has TRBV29-1 and TRBJ2-5; 9 nucleotides align to TRBD2. This CDR3 spans 18 amino acids. Trimming cost V 6 bases and J 5 bases; bases outside gene matches: 22. Looked up from germline, CDR1 is SQVTM and CDR2 is ANQGSEA. The CDR3 protein is CSVPGVAGELGIEETQYF. The CDR3 bases are TGCAGCGTCCCCGGGGTAGCGGGGGAGCTGGGTATCGAGGAGACCCAGTACTTC.

The chain is built from TRBV6-5 and TRBJ2-5, with TRBD1 as a possible D gene (5 bases). CDR1 is MNHEY and CDR2 is SVGAGI in the germline V gene. Trimming took 0 bases from V and 5 from J, leaving 13 bases between them. This CDR3 is 15 amino acids long. CDR3 coding DNA: TGTGCCAGCAGTTACTCTTGGCAGGGTGACGAGACCCAGTACTTC. It translates to CASSYSWQGDETQYF.

The sample holds one count of this clone. The chain employs TRBV6-1 and TRBJ2-7; TRBD1 agrees at 7 bases. The germline gives CDR1 MNHNS, CDR2 SASEGT. V was clipped by 4 bases and J by 0 bases; unmatched bases: 9. The CDR3 is 16 amino acids. CDR3 in amino acids: CASSATGTALSYEQYF. DNA for the CDR3: TGTGCCAGCAGTGCTACCGGGACAGCCCTCTCCTACGAGCAGTACTTC.

This chain links TRBV5-1 with TRBJ1-5, with 10 positions matching TRBD1. This CDR3 has 15 amino acids. Per the germline V gene, CDR1 is SGHRS and CDR2 is YFSETQ. Trimming took 5 bases from V and 6 from J; bases not matched to a gene: 8. In DNA form, the CDR3 reads TGCGCCAGCAGTCCCGGACAGGGGGATCGTCAGCCCCAGCATTTT. It specifies CASSPGQGDRQPQHF.

The chain combines TRBV3-1 (or the pseudogene TRBV3-2) with TRBJ2-5; the D call may be TRBD1 or TRBD2 (5 bases each). In germline, CDR1 is LGHDT, CDR2 YNNKEL (reference sequence). Trimming removed 2 bases from V and 5 bases from J, with 9 bases in between. The CDR3 is 13 residues long. The CDR3 here is CASSQWGWETQYF. CDR3 nucleotides: TGTGCCAGCAGCCAATGGGGGTGGGAGACCCAGTACTTC.

This chain links TRBV4-3 with TRBJ2-2, with a possible D match to TRBD2 (6 bases). Trimming removed 0 bases from V and 5 bases from J, with 10 bases in between. The germline V gene encodes CDR1 LGHNA and CDR2 YSLEER. CDR3 length: 15 residues. The DNA for the CDR3 is TGCGCCAGCAGCCAAGATGTAGGGACTACCGGGGAGCTGTTTTTT. Its translation is CASSQDVGTTGELFF.

The rearrangement links TRBV7-6 to TRBJ2-5, with 7 bases identical to TRBD1. This CDR3 region has 16 residues. The V gene's germline CDR1 is SGHVS and CDR2 FNYEAQ. J lost 1 base, V lost 1 base, and 6 bases had no gene match. CDR3 DNA: TGTGCCAGCAGCTTAGATGTACAGGGGCCCCAAGAGACCCAGTACTTC. Translated, it gives CASSLDVQGPQETQYF.

V gene TRBV4-1 combines with J gene TRBJ2-3; the D gene is possibly TRBD2 (7 bases). The CDR3 is made up of 14 amino acids. The V gene lost 4 bases and the J gene lost 4 bases, with 12 bases spanning the gap. In germline, CDR1 is MGHRA, CDR2 YSYEKL. The chain's CDR3 is CASSLTGGSDTQYF. The CDR3 bases are TGCGCCAGCAGCCTTACGGGGGGCTCAGATACGCAGTATTTT.

CDR3 region: CASSFWGGEQFF. In DNA form, the CDR3 reads TGTGCCAGCAGCTTCTGGGGAGGTGAGCAGTTCTTC. The chain combines TRBV5-5 with TRBJ2-1, with D perhaps matching TRBD2 (6 bases). The CDR3 is 12 amino acids. Germline V CDR1 and CDR2: SGHKS, YYEKEE (reference sequence). Trimming shortened V by 2 bases and J by 9 bases, and 9 bases separated the two germline ends.

This clone has more than one count but fewer than ten. The chain combines TRBV7-2 with TRBJ1-2, with TRBD1 matching 7 bases. Trimming at V came to 6 bases and at J to 7 bases, leaving 5 bases not matched to a gene. The CDR3 extends over 12 amino acids. Germline V gives CDR1 SGHTA, CDR2 FQGNSA. The CDR3: CASSSRTGGYTF. The CDR3 coding sequence is TGTGCCAGCAGTTCGCGGACAGGTGGCTACACCTTC.

This chain uses TRBV27 with TRBJ1-1, with 9 bases lining up with TRBD1. With V trimmed by 7 bases and J by 1 base, 10 bases remained unmatched. Germline CDR1 is MNHEY and CDR2 is SMNVEV (reference sequence). The CDR3 runs to 16 residues. The CDR3 DNA follows: TGTGCCAGCATCAAACGATTGACAGGGGGGAACACTGAAGCTTTCTTT. Translating gives CASIKRLTGGNTEAFF.